Shown below are 8 T cell receptor beta chains from a single sample sequenced in a study of shared clonotypes between healthy human individuals. The protocol was immunoSEQ multiplex PCR, while the TCRdb copy is restricted to in-frame clones and leaves out a portion. This sample has almost 700,000 clones; about 91% occur once, and the top ten carry 24%. Terminally differentiated effector memory CD45RA+ cells were excluded from the naive CD8 cells, which were CD45RO-negative and positively selected for CCR7. Sequenced material: naive CD8+ T cells sorted from blood. The source of these receptors is a man aged 30 to 45 in good health.

This clone was seen more than once but under ten times. V is TRBV7-8 and J is TRBJ2-7; maybe TRBD2 (6 bases). Trimming removed 3 bases from V and 5 bases from J, with 17 bases in between. The germline V gene has CDR1 SGHVS and CDR2 FQNEAQ. The CDR3 is 15 amino acids. CDR3 sequence reads: CASSFQASGGNEQYF. The CDR3 nucleotides are TGTGCCAGCAGCTTCCAGGCGAGCGGAGGGAACGAGCAGTACTTC.

CDR3 DNA: TGCAGCGTCCGGTTAGTTGGAGGGCAGTTCTACGAGCAGTACTTC. This translates into CSVRLVGGQFYEQYF. The chain couples TRBV29-1 to TRBJ2-7, with a possible D match to TRBD2 (6 bases). Trimming stripped 6 bases from V and 3 bases from J, with 21 bases between. Germline assignment: CDR1 SQVTM and CDR2 ANQGSEA. The length of the CDR3 is 15 residues.

The rearrangement links TRBV19 to TRBJ2-7; TRBD1 matches at 10 bases. V dropped 2 bases and J dropped 4; count of bases not matched to a gene: 2. This CDR3 contains 14 residues. Germline V gene lookup returns CDR1 LNHDA and CDR2 SQIVND (reference sequence). The CDR3 region is CASSIRDRGYEQYF. CDR3 DNA sequence: TGTGCCAGTAGTATACGGGACAGGGGTTACGAGCAGTACTTC. The variable domain in full, completed from reference TRBV19 and TRBJ2-7, reads DGGITQSPKYLFRKEGQNVTLSCEQNLNHDAMYWYRQDPGQGLRLIYYSQIVNDFQKGDIAEGYSVSREKKESFPLTVTSAQKNPTAFYLCASSIRDRGYEQYFGPGTRLTVT.

V usage is TRBV28 and J usage is TRBJ2-7, with D perhaps matching TRBD1 (5 bases). The CDR3 contains 12 residues. Trimming cost V 8 bases and J 3 bases, with 11 bases left between them. Germline V gene lookup returns CDR1 MDHEN and CDR2 SYDVKM. The CDR3, as DNA: TGTGCCAGCCAGGGCCTAGACTACGAGCAGTACTTC. This gives the protein CASQGLDYEQYF.

V usage is TRBV9 and J usage is TRBJ2-2; 8 bases map to TRBD1. J was trimmed by 6 bases and V by 4 bases; bases with no gene match: 5. The CDR3 is made up of 14 amino acids. Germline assignment: CDR1 SGDLS and CDR2 YYNGEE. CDR3 residues: CASSPQDRAGELFF. CDR3 sequence (DNA): TGTGCCAGCAGCCCCCAGGACAGGGCCGGGGAGCTGTTTTTT.

This clone was observed once. V and J are TRBV27 and TRBJ1-5; TRBD1 is a possible D gene (5 bases). Germline CDR1 and CDR2: MNHEY and SMNVEV (reference sequence). Trimming stripped 5 bases from V and 5 bases from J, with 13 bases between. The CDR3 has 14 amino acids. The CDR3 nucleotides are TGTGCCAGCAGTCCCCAGTCAGGGCATCAGCCCCAGCATTTT. Residues: CASSPQSGHQPQHF.

V is TRBV28 and J is TRBJ1-2, with D perhaps TRBD1 (5 bases). CDR1 and CDR2 (germline): MDHEN, SYDVKM. V was clipped by 3 bases and J by 5 bases, with 10 bases between them. The CDR3 runs 13 residues. The CDR3 region has the DNA TGTGCCAGCAGTTTCGTGACAGCATATGGCTACACCTTC. It translates to CASSFVTAYGYTF.

This clone was observed a single time. The chain has TRBV10-1 and TRBJ1-3; no definite D call. Germline V gene data show CDR1 as WNHNN and CDR2 as SYGVQD (reference sequence). This CDR3 has 14 amino acids. The ends were cut back, 0 bases at V and 3 bases at J, with 6 bases in the middle. This chain's CDR3 is CASSESVGGNTIYF. The CDR3, as DNA: TGCGCCAGCAGTGAGTCGGTCGGTGGAAACACCATATATTTT.